A single sample gave rise to the 16 T cell receptor beta chains below, sequenced in a study of cytomegalovirus exposure and HLA in healthy donors. Researchers ran the PCR with 60 Vbeta and 13 Jbeta primers. Generated by immunoSEQ multiplex PCR, the TCRdb table keeps only in-frame clones and is missing some. This sample's clone table lists approximately 140,000 clones. Sequencing was done on a sample of PBMCs. Source of these receptors: a woman between 18 and 30 years old in good health and CMV-seronegative.

The rearrangement uses TRBV9 and TRBJ2-7; tentatively, D is TRBD2 (6 bases). Trimming removed 4 bases at V and 1 base at J, with 12 bases between. The CDR3 runs to 14 residues. Germline-derived CDR1 and CDR2 are SGDLS and YYNGEE. The CDR3 region is CASSPLGTSYEQYF. The CDR3 DNA sequence: TGTGCCAGCAGCCCCTTAGGGACTTCCTACGAGCAGTACTTC. Based on the CDR3 plus reference TRBV9 and TRBJ2-7, the full variable domain is DSGVTQTPKHLITATGQRVTLRCSPRSGDLSVYWYQQSLDQGLQFLIQYYNGEERAKGNILERFSAQQFPDLHSELNLSSLELGDSALYFCASSPLGTSYEQYFGPGTRLTVT.

V and J are TRBV7-2 and TRBJ2-7; tentative D call: TRBD2 (5 bases). Germline V gene lookup returns CDR1 SGHTA and CDR2 FQGNSA. CDR3 length equals 14 residues. The CDR3 region is CARSPTSSSYEQYV. The DNA for the CDR3 is TGTGCCCGCAGCCCTACTAGTTCCTCCTACGAGCAGTACGTC.

The chain couples TRBV19 to TRBJ2-2, with a tentative D call TRBD1 (6 bases). The V and J ends lost 5 bases and 8 bases respectively, with 9 bases between them. This CDR3 has 12 amino acids. Per germline, CDR1 LNHDA and CDR2 SQIVND (reference sequence). This CDR3 is CASSGTRGELFF. CDR3 nucleotides: TGTGCCAGTAGTGGGACAAGAGGGGAGCTGTTTTTT.

This chain uses TRBV11-2 with TRBJ1-3, with unresolved D. The CDR3 consists of 19 residues. CDR1 SGHAT and CDR2 FQNNGV come from the germline V gene. Trimming removed 0 bases from V and 2 bases from J, with 20 bases in between. DNA of the CDR3: TGTGCCAGCAGCTTAGATAGGGTGGAGGGAAAAAGCCCTGGAAACACCATATATTTT. Residues: CASSLDRVEGKSPGNTIYF.

The chain has TRBV15 and TRBJ1-2, with 8 bases lining up with TRBD1. Unmatched junction bases numbered 4, after V lost 2 bases and J lost 2 bases. CDR3 length: 15 amino acids. Germline values: CDR1 LNHNV, CDR2 YYDKDF (reference sequence). DNA of the CDR3: TGTGCCACCAGCAGACGCCGGGACAGGAACTATGGCTACACCTTC. Its translation: CATSRRRDRNYGYTF.

The chain employs TRBV6-1 and TRBJ2-2; D is unresolved. This CDR3 comprises 13 residues. Trimming cost V 2 bases and J 5 bases, with 6 bases left between them. Germline V gene sequence: CDR1 MNHNS, CDR2 SASEGT. The CDR3 loop is CASSEQMTGELFF. As DNA, the CDR3 is TGTGCCAGCAGTGAACAGATGACCGGGGAGCTGTTTTTT.

The chain joins TRBV14 to TRBJ1-2, with 9 bases fitting TRBD1. This CDR3 has 15 residues. In germline, CDR1 is SGHDN, CDR2 FVKESK. The trim removed 4 bases at V and 5 bases at J, leaving 8 bases unmatched. The CDR3 nucleotides read TGTGCCAGCAGCCCAGTCCGGGACAGGGTATATGGCTACACCTTC. It encodes CASSPVRDRVYGYTF.

The V call is TRBV5-1, the J call TRBJ2-1, with D unresolved. Germline lookup yields CDR1 SGHRS and CDR2 YFSETQ. There are 12 residues in the CDR3. Trimming cost V 4 bases and J 6 bases, with 8 bases left between them. CDR3 nucleotides: TGCGCCAGCAGCCCATATAGCAATGAGCAGTTCTTC. Translation: CASSPYSNEQFF.

With regard to this clone: The junction differs from germline at one of its ends, possibly a read error. V is TRBV2 and J is TRBJ2-3; D may be TRBD2 (5 bases). Germline V gene lookup returns CDR1 SNHLY and CDR2 FYNNEI. This CDR3 spans 17 amino acids. The CDR3 DNA reads TGTGCGAGCAAATCCCGGACTTCCTCTACTAGCACAGATACGCAGTATTTT. Amino acid sequence: CASKSRTSSTSTDTQYF.

CDR3 amino acids: CASSPGGNQPQHF. The CDR3 DNA follows: TGTGCCAGCAGTCCCGGGGGCAATCAGCCCCAGCATTTT. The chain is built from TRBV6-5 and TRBJ1-5; D remains ambiguous. The V gene's germline CDR1 is MNHEY and CDR2 SVGAGI. The CDR3 covers 13 residues. Trimming shortened V by 5 bases and J by 2 bases, and 7 bases separated the two germline ends.

The chain carries TRBV2 and TRBJ1-4, with D uncertain. The V end lost 6 bases, the J end lost 2 bases, and 10 bases lay between the germline ends. Germline assignment: CDR1 SNHLY and CDR2 FYNNEI. There are 14 residues in the CDR3. The CDR3 here is CASSPIATNEKLFF. In DNA form, the CDR3 reads TGTGCCAGCAGCCCCATTGCGACTAATGAAAAACTGTTTTTT.

The DNA of the CDR3 is TGCAGCGTTGGGTCAGATAATTCACCCCTCCACTTT. Amino acid sequence: CSVGSDNSPLHF. The chain combines TRBV29-1 with TRBJ1-6; unclear D gene. Germline lookup yields CDR1 SQVTM and CDR2 ANQGSEA. The CDR3 runs 12 residues. The V gene lost 4 bases and the J gene lost 5 bases, with 6 bases spanning the gap.

The chain links TRBV5-1 to TRBJ2-3; D is unclear. CDR1 and CDR2 (germline): SGHRS, YFSETQ. With 6 bases removed from V and 0 bases from J, the gap between germline ends came to 14 bases. CDR3 length: 15 residues. Here the CDR3 DNA reads TGCGCCAGCACCCCGACAAGTCTAAGCACAGATACGCAGTATTTT. It encodes CASTPTSLSTDTQYF.

The rearrangement links TRBV5-1 to TRBJ1-2; D may be TRBD1 (6 bases). This CDR3 comprises 15 residues. Trimming removed 4 bases from V and 8 bases from J, with 21 bases in between. CDR1 is SGHRS, CDR2 YFSETQ, per germline. The CDR3 spells CASSPQPSGDEGYTF. DNA of the CDR3: TGCGCCAGCAGCCCGCAACCTTCAGGGGACGAAGGCTACACCTTC.

The chain is built from TRBV9 and TRBJ1-1; D possibly corresponds to TRBD1 (6 bases). The V end was cut by 4 bases, the J end by 6 bases, with 19 bases between. Germline CDR1 is SGDLS and CDR2 is YYNGEE. This CDR3 is built from 15 residues. The CDR3 is CASSIIRGGWAEAFF. The CDR3 nucleotides read TGTGCCAGCAGCATTATCAGGGGTGGTTGGGCTGAAGCTTTCTTT.

The chain combines TRBV29-1 with TRBJ1-4; the match to TRBD1 covers 8 bases. The germline CDR1 and CDR2 sequences are SQVTM and ANQGSEA. The CDR3 spans 13 residues. V lost 6 bases, J lost 8 bases, and 8 bases stayed unmatched. The CDR3 DNA sequence: TGCAGCGTCCCTCACAGGGGGAGGGAAAAACTGTTTTTT. This gives the protein CSVPHRGREKLFF.